The T cell receptor (beta chain) described here comes from a study of control samples from healthy donors and cancer patients. Generated by immunoSEQ multiplex PCR, the TCRdb table keeps only in-frame clones and is missing some. Of 150,000 to 200,000 clones in the sample, 80% to 95% are singletons; the top ten hold roughly 1.5%. This clone was counted once. Trimming shortened V by 3 bases and J by 1 base, and 10 bases separated the two germline ends. Germline values: CDR1 LNHDA, CDR2 SQIVND (reference sequence). The CDR3 contains 15 residues. This rearrangement joins TRBV19 to TRBJ1-5; D not resolved. What was sequenced was blood. The clonotype originates from a man aged 18 to 30 in good health. This CDR3 reads CASSIGRGSNQPQHF. DNA of the CDR3: TGTGCCAGTAGTATTGGGCGGGGAAGCAATCAGCCCCAGCATTTT. Complete variable domain (other parts from reference TRBV19 and TRBJ1-5): DGGITQSPKYLFRKEGQNVTLSCEQNLNHDAMYWYRQDPGQGLRLIYYSQIVNDFQKGDIAEGYSVSREKKESFPLTVTSAQKNPTAFYLCASSIGRGSNQPQHFGDGTRLSIL.